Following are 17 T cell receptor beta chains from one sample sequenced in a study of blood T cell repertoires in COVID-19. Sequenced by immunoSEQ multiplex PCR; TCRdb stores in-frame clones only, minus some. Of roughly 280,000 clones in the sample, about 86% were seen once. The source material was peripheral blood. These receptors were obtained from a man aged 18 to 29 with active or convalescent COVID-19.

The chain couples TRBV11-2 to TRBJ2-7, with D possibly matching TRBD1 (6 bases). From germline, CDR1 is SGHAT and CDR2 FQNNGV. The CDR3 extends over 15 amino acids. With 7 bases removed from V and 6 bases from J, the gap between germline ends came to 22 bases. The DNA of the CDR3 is TGTGCCAGCACCCTATCTGGGGGACAAGGGGCCGAGCAGTACTTC. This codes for CASTLSGGQGAEQYF.

This CDR3 reads CASRRDYGYTF. CDR3 DNA: TGTGCCAGCCGTCGTGACTATGGCTACACCTTC. The V call is TRBV6-5, the J call TRBJ1-2; D not certain. CDR3 length: 11 amino acids. V shed 8 bases and J shed 3 bases, with 7 bases lying between them. The germline gives CDR1 MNHEY, CDR2 SVGAGI.

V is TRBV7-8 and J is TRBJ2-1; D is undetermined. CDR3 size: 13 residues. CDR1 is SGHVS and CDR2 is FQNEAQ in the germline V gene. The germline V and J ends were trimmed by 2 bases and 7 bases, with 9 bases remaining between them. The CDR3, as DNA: TGTGCCAGCAGCTTAAATATCGGTAATGAGCAGTTCTTC. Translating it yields CASSLNIGNEQFF.

Here the CDR3 reads CASGQAAYSPLHF. The CDR3 nucleotides are TGTGCCAGTGGACAGGCTGCTTATTCACCCCTCCACTTT. This chain joins TRBV2 and TRBJ1-6; 7 bases align to TRBD1. This CDR3 spans 13 amino acids. V gave up 9 bases and J gave up 8 bases; unmatched junction bases: 7. CDR1 SNHLY and CDR2 FYNNEI come from the germline V gene.

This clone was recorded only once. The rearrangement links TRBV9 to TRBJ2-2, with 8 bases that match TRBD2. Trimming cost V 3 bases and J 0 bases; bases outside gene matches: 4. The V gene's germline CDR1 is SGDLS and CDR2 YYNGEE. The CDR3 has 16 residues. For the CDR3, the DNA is TGTGCCAGCAGCGCGAAACTAGCGGCGAACACCGGGGAGCTGTTTTTT. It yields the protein CASSAKLAANTGELFF.

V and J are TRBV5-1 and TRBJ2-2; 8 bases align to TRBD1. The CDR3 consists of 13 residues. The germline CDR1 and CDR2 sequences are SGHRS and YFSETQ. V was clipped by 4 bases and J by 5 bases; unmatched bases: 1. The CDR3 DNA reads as TGCGCCAGCAGCGACAGGGGAACCGGGGAGCTGTTTTTT. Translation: CASSDRGTGELFF. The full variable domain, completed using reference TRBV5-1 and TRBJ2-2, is KAGVTQTPRYLIKTRGQQVTLSCSPISGHRSVSWYQQTPGQGLQFLFEYFSETQRNKGNFPGRFSGRQFSNSRSEMNVSTLELGDSALYLCASSDRGTGELFFGEGSRLTVL.

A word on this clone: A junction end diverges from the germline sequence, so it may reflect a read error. This chain's CDR3 is CSATGGTGAFF. In nucleotides, the CDR3 is TGCAGTGCAACAGGGGGGACTGGAGCTTTCTTT. The chain couples TRBV20-1 to TRBJ1-1, with TRBD1 matching over 8 bases. This CDR3 has 11 amino acids. The germline CDR1 and CDR2 sequences are DFQATT and SNEGSKA (reference sequence).

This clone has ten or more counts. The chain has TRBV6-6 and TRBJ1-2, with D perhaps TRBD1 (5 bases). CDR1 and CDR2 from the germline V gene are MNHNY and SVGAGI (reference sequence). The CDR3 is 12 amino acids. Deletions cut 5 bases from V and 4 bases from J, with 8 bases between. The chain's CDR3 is CASSLDSYGYTF. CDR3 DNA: TGTGCCAGCAGTCTCGACAGCTATGGCTACACCTTC.

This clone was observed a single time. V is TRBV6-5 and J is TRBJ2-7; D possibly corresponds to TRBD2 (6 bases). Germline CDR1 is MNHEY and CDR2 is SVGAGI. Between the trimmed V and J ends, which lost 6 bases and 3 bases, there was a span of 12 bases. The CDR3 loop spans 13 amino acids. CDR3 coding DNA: TGTGCCAGCAGGGGGGGTAGGGGCTACGAGCAGTACTTC. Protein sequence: CASRGGRGYEQYF.

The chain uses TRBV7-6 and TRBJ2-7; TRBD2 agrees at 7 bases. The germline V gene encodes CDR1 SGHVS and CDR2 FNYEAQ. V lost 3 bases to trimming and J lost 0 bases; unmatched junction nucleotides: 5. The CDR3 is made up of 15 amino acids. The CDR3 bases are TGTGCCAGCAGCTTTTCTAGCGGCAGCTCCTACGAGCAGTACTTC. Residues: CASSFSSGSSYEQYF.

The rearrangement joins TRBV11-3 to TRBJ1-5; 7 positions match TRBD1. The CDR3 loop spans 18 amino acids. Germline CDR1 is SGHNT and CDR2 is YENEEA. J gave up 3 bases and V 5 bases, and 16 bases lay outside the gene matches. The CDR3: CASSPGGRQGTHNQPQHF. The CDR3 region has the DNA TGTGCCAGCAGCCCAGGGGGTCGGCAGGGGACGCACAATCAGCCCCAGCATTTT.

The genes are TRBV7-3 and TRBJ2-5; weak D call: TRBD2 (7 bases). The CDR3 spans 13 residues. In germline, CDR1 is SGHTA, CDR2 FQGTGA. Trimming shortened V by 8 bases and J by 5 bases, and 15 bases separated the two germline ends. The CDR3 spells CASAGGGRETQYF. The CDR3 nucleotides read TGTGCCAGCGCTGGGGGGGGCCGGGAGACCCAGTACTTC.

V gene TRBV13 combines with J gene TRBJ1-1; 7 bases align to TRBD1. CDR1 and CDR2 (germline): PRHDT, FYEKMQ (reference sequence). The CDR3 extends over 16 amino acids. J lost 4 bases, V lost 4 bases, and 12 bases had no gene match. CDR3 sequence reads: CASSYSTGYKVTEAFF. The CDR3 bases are TGTGCCAGCAGCTACTCGACAGGGTATAAAGTCACTGAAGCTTTCTTT. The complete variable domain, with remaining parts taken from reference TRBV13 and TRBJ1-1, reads AAGVIQSPRHLIKEKRETATLKCYPIPRHDTVYWYQQGPGQDPQFLISFYEKMQSDKGSIPDRFSAQQFSDYHSELNMSSLELGDSALYFCASSYSTGYKVTEAFFGQGTRLTVV.

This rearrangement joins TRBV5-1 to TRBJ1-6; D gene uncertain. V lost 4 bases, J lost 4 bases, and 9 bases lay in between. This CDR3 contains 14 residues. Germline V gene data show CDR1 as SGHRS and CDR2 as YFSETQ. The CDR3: CASSPGRYNSPLHF. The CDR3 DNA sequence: TGCGCCAGCAGCCCTGGTAGATATAATTCACCCCTCCACTTT.

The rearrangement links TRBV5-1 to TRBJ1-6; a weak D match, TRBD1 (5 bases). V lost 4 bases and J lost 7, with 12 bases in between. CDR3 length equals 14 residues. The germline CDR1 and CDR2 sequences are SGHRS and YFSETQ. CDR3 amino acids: CASSGGTANSPLHF. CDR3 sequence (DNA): TGCGCCAGCAGCGGGGGGACCGCGAATTCACCCCTCCACTTT.

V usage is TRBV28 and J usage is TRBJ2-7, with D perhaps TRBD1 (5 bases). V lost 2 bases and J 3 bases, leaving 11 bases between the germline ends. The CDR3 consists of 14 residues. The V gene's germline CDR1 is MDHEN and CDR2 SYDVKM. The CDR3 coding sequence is TGTGCCAGCAGTTTAGGTGGGGCAGGCTACGAGCAGTACTTC. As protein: CASSLGGAGYEQYF. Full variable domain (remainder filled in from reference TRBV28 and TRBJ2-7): DVKVTQSSRYLVKRTGEKVFLECVQDMDHENMFWYRQDPGLGLRLIYFSYDVKMKEKGDIPEGYSVSREKKERFSLILESASTNQTSMYLCASSLGGAGYEQYFGPGTRLTVT.

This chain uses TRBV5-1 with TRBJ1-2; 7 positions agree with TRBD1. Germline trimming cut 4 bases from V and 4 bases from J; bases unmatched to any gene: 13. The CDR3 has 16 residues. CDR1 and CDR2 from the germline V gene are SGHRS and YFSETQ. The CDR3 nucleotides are TGCGCCAGCAGCCCGAACGGACAGGTCCAGCTCTATGGCTACACCTTC. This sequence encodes CASSPNGQVQLYGYTF.